These 13 T cell receptor beta chains originate from one sample sequenced in a study of identical twins. TCRdb re-analysed the 5' RACE reads in MiXCR, keeping a single row per CDR3 protein. The table has over 550,000 distinct CDR3 sequences, roughly 6.6% seen once. The sample was also reused in another study, on yellow fever vaccine responses in identical twins.

The sequencing input was PBMCs. The receptors shown here come from a woman in her late teens or twenties in good health.

The V and J genes are TRBV7-6 and TRBJ1-6; 7 positions agree with TRBD1. CDR3 size: 13 residues. Germline assignment: CDR1 SGHVS and CDR2 FNYEAQ. Trimming at V came to 2 bases and at J to 12 bases, leaving 4 bases not matched to a gene. The CDR3 bases are TGTGCCAGCAGCTTAACAGGGGCCGAACCCCTCCACTTT. Protein: CASSLTGAEPLHF.

Only a few counts were recorded for this clonotype. The chain carries TRBV7-9 and TRBJ1-1; the D is unclear. The CDR3 runs 13 residues. With 1 base removed from V and 7 bases from J, the gap between germline ends came to 10 bases. Germline V gives CDR1 SEHNR, CDR2 FQNEAQ (reference sequence). As DNA, the CDR3 is TGTGCCAGCAGCTTAGATCCGGAGGGTGAAGCTTTCTTT. Protein product: CASSLDPEGEAFF.

This clonotype was observed a few times. The chain employs TRBV7-2 and TRBJ1-5, with unresolved D. This CDR3 comprises 14 residues. V lost 1 base to trimming and J lost 4 bases, with 8 bases between them. Germline V gene lookup returns CDR1 SGHTA and CDR2 FQGNSA. CDR3 residues: CASSLVYGNQPQHF. The CDR3 DNA reads as TGTGCCAGCAGCTTAGTTTACGGTAATCAGCCCCAGCATTTT.

The table lists this clonotype with a few counts. J is TRBJ2-5 and V is TRBV2, with 9 bases aligning to TRBD1. This CDR3 is built from 14 residues. In germline, CDR1 is SNHLY, CDR2 FYNNEI. The V and J ends lost 1 base and 5 bases, in that order; junction bases with no gene match: 2. For the CDR3, the DNA is TGTGCCAGCAGTGAAGACAGGGGGCGGGAGACCCAGTACTTC. Translation: CASSEDRGRETQYF.

V is TRBV3-1 and J is TRBJ2-3; 10 nucleotides align to TRBD2. The CDR3 totals 17 residues. V shed 3 bases, J shed 5 bases, and the junction held 11 bases outside the gene matches. Germline assignment: CDR1 LGHDT and CDR2 YNNKEL (reference sequence). CDR3 sequence: CASSQSVGASGRDTQYF. The CDR3 nucleotides are TGTGCCAGCAGCCAGTCCGTCGGGGCTAGCGGGAGAGATACGCAGTATTTT.

This clonotype was detected many times. This rearrangement joins TRBV27 to TRBJ2-3; 9 nucleotides align to TRBD1. The CDR3 has 16 amino acids. Per germline, CDR1 MNHEY and CDR2 SMNVEV (reference sequence). V shed 3 bases and J 3 bases; nucleotides not matched to a gene: 7. This CDR3 reads CASSFSRQGGTDTQYF. CDR3 DNA sequence: TGTGCCAGCAGTTTCTCTAGACAGGGGGGAACAGATACGCAGTATTTT.

The V gene is TRBV7-7, the J gene TRBJ2-1; D gene ambiguous. Per the germline V gene, CDR1 is SSHAT and CDR2 is FNYEAQ (reference sequence). CDR3 length: 16 residues. Trimming pared 2 bases from V and 3 bases from J, leaving 14 bases between. CDR3 DNA sequence: TGTGCCAGCAGCTTAACGTATTCAGGAAGCTACAATGAGCAGTTCTTC. It is translated as CASSLTYSGSYNEQFF.

At least ten counts were recorded for this clonotype. The gene calls are TRBV7-8 and TRBJ2-5; 14 nucleotides line up with TRBD2. CDR3 length: 18 amino acids. Germline V gene lookup returns CDR1 SGHVS and CDR2 FQNEAQ. V lost 2 bases, J lost 5 bases, and 10 bases stayed unmatched. CDR3 amino acids: CASSLSRLAGGLWETQYF. In nucleotides, the CDR3 is TGTGCCAGCAGCTTATCGCGACTAGCGGGAGGGTTGTGGGAGACCCAGTACTTC.

V is TRBV9 and J is TRBJ2-3; TRBD1 is a possible D gene (5 bases). Trimming removed 0 bases from V and 6 bases from J, with 14 bases in between. CDR1 and CDR2 (germline): SGDLS, YYNGEE. The CDR3 extends over 15 amino acids. CDR3 sequence (DNA): TGTGCCAGCAGCGTAGCCTCGGACAAGGTGGATACGCAGTATTTT. It encodes CASSVASDKVDTQYF.

This clonotype was counted between two and nine times. The chain uses TRBV20-1 and TRBJ2-5; D unresolved. CDR3 size: 10 residues. V lost 4 bases and J lost 4, with 4 bases in between. Per germline, CDR1 DFQATT and CDR2 SNEGSKA (reference sequence). The CDR3 DNA reads as TGCAGTGCTATTCGAGAGACCCAGTACTTC. Translating gives CSAIRETQYF.

J is TRBJ2-7 and V is TRBV11-2, with 7 bases aligning to TRBD1. There are 13 residues in the CDR3. V lost 6 bases and J lost 4; bases outside the gene matches: 6. Germline CDR1 SGHAT, CDR2 FQNNGV. The CDR3 bases are TGTGCCAGCAGACCGACAGGGATGTACGAGCAGTACTTC. Protein product: CASRPTGMYEQYF.

This clonotype has a handful of counts. The V gene is TRBV12-3 or TRBV12-4, the J gene TRBJ1-1; D is uncertain. The CDR3 spans 12 residues. V lost 7 bases and J 5 bases, leaving 11 bases between the germline ends. The CDR3 region has the DNA TGTGCCAGCACCCCCAGCGGAACTGAAGCTTTCTTT. It codes for CASTPSGTEAFF.

In its sample, this clonotype was seen a few times. At one of its ends the junction is not consistent with the germline gene, which may arise from a read error. The chain links TRBV12-3 or TRBV12-4 to TRBJ2-5, with 14 bases matching TRBD2. The CDR3 sequence is 19 residues long. CDR3 sequence reads: CACSLARTSGRNYQETQYF. CDR3 nucleotides: TGTGCCTGCAGTTTAGCCCGGACTAGCGGGAGGAATTACCAAGAGACCCAGTACTTC.